The clone carrying this T cell receptor (beta chain) was recorded many times. Its target is not known. The sample is drawn from a study of neurological immune-mediated disorders. Regarding the study as a whole: CDR3 amino acid sequences found in expanded clones were never shared across subjects, suggesting private repertoires in all groups.

V lost 0 bases to trimming and J lost 4 bases; unmatched junction nucleotides: 4. CDR1 and CDR2 (germline): KGHDR, SFDVKD. The CDR3 contains 16 residues. The cDNA was generated through 5'RACE incorporating 10-nucleotide random UMIs. From 15-18 subjects, every sequencing run obtained over 200 million TCR-beta sequences. A single record per CDR3 protein comes from TCRdb applying MiXCR to the 5' RACE reads. The sample records about 59,000 distinct CDR3 sequences, approximately 25% being singletons. Indicated time point: technical triplicate 2. From 2 million PBMCs stored at -80 C, the unsorted libraries were generated.

The TCR sequence derives from a man aged 55 to 70 with HTLV-1-associated myelopathy (HAM/TSP). The sample consisted of PBMCs. V is TRBV24-1 and J is TRBJ2-1, with TRBD1 matching over 8 bases. The CDR3 is CATSDLGRQGYNEQFF. CDR3 in DNA: TGTGCCACCAGTGATTTGGGAAGACAGGGGTACAATGAGCAGTTCTTC.